This T cell receptor (beta chain) stems from a study of blood T cell repertoires in COVID-19. Study context: The United States, Italy and Spain provided the acute and convalescent COVID-19 samples. T cells, B-cell-depleted T cells, or PBMCs provided the cDNA or gDNA that served as material.

Trimming at V came to 8 bases and at J to 6 bases, leaving 14 bases not matched to a gene. Per the germline V gene, CDR1 is ENHRY and CDR2 is SYGVKD. This CDR3 comprises 17 residues. Authors' data handling: Estimation of nucleated cell counts relied on the amplification of reference gene primers. Produced via immunoSEQ multiplex PCR; TCRdb's table is partial and in-frame only. The DNA gave D and trimming, while V, J and clone size come from that table. The table records around 140,000 clones, roughly 88% of them present only once. This clonotype was sampled from a woman between 45 and 65 years old with acute or convalescent COVID-19. Source material: peripheral blood. V usage is TRBV10-3 and J usage is TRBJ1-6, with 9 bases matching TRBD1. CDR3 in DNA: TGTGCCATCCGGGAGGGACAGGGAGAGGAGGTTAATTCACCCCTCCACTTT. Translation gives CAIREGQGEEVNSPLHF.